This TCR beta chain was profiled in a study of blood T cell repertoires in COVID-19. Study-wide context: Some COVID-19 samples were acute and others convalescent; all came from the United States, Italy and Spain. The cDNA or gDNA used as material had been derived from T cells, B-cell-depleted T cells, or PBMCs.

Original processing methods: Nucleated cell number was recorded as an estimate derived from reference gene primer amplification. Sequenced by immunoSEQ multiplex PCR; TCRdb stores in-frame clones only, minus some. V and J calls and clone size are copied from that table; D and trimming were computed from the DNA. The data show some 320,000 clones, over 85% seen once. Enrollment of patients from Seattle took place during active infection, with longitudinal follow-up. The sample comprised peripheral blood. The sequence derives from a young woman with COVID-19, enrolled during active disease.

The CDR3 DNA is TGTGCCAGCAGTTCCGGTTCCGGCTACACCTTC. This encodes CASSSGSGYTF. The chain has TRBV6-4 and TRBJ1-2; D is uncertain. Germline values: CDR1 MRHNA, CDR2 SNTAGT. V was shortened by 5 bases and J by 8 bases, with 9 bases between the two germline ends. The CDR3 runs 11 residues.